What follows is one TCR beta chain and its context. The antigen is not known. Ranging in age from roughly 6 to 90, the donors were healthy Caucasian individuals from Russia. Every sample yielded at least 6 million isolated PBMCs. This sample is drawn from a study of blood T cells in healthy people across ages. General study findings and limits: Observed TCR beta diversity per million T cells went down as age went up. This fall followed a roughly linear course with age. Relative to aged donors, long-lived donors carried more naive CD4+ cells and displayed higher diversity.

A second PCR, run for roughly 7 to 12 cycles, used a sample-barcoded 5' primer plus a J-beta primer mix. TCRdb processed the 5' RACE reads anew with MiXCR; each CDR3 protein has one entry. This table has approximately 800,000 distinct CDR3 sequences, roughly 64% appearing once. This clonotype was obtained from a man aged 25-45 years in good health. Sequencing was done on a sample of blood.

The CDR3 reads CASSRGPTDTQYF. The CDR3, as DNA: TGTGCCAGCAGCCGAGGTCCCACAGATACGCAGTATTTT. The gene calls are TRBV12-3 or TRBV12-4 and TRBJ2-3; D call uncertain. The CDR3 totals 13 residues. V lost 6 bases and J 2 bases, leaving 9 bases between the germline ends.